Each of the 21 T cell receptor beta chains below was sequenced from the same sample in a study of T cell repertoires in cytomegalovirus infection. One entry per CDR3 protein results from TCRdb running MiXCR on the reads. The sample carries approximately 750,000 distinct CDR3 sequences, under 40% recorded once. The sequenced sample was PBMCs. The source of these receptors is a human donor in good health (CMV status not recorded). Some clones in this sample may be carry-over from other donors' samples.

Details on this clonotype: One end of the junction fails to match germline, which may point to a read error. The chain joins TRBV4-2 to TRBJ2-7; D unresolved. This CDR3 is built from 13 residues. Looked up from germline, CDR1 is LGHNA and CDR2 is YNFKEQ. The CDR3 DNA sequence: TGTCCCAGCAGCCAGATCGCTGGGAACGAGCAGTACTTC. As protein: CPSSQIAGNEQYF.

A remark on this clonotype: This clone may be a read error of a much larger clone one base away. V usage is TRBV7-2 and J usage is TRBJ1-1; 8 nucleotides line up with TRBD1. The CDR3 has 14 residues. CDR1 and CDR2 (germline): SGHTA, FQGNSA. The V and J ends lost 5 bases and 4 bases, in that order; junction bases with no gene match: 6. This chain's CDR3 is CASSHRQGITEAFF. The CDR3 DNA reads TGTGCCAGCAGCCACCGACAGGGGATCACTGAAGCTTTCTTT. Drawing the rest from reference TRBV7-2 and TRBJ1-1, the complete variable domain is GAGVSQSPSNKVTEKGKDVELRCDPISGHTALYWYRQSLGQGLEFLIYFQGNSAPDKSGLPSDRFSAERTGGSVSTLTIQRTQQEDSAVYLCASSHRQGITEAFFGQGTRLTVV.

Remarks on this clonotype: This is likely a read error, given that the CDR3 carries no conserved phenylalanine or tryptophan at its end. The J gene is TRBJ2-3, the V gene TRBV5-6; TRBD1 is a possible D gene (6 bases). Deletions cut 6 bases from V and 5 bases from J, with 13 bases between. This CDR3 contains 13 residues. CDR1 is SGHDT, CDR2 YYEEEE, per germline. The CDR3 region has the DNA TGTGCCAGCACTGGGGGCAGAGGAGATACGCAGTATGTT. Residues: CASTGGRGDTQYV.

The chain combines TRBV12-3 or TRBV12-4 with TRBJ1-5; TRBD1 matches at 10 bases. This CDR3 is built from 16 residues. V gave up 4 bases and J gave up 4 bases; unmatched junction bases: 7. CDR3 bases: TGTGCCAGCAGTTCGTGGACAGGGGGTAGGAATCAGCCCCAGCATTTT. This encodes CASSSWTGGRNQPQHF.

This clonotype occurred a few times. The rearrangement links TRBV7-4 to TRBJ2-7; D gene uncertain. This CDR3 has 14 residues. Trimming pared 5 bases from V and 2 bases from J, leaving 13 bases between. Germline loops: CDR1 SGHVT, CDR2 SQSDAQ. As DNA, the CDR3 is TGTGCCAGCAGCAAAGCCGACACTCCCTACGAGCAGTACTTC. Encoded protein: CASSKADTPYEQYF.

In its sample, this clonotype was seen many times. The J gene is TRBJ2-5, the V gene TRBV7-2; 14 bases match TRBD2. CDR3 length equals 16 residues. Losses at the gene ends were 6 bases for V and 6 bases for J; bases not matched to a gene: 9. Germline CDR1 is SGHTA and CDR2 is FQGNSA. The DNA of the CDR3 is TGTGCCAGCAGTTACGGACTAGCGGGGGGCGGGAAGACCCAGTACTTC. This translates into CASSYGLAGGGKTQYF. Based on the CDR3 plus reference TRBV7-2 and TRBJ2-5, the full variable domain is GAGVSQSPSNKVTEKGKDVELRCDPISGHTALYWYRQSLGQGLEFLIYFQGNSAPDKSGLPSDRFSAERTGGSVSTLTIQRTQQEDSAVYLCASSYGLAGGGKTQYFGPGTRLLVL.

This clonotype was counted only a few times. In DNA, the CDR3 is TGTGCCAGCAGCTTAACAGGGGGCCCAAGACTTAACTATGGCTACACCTTC. Amino acids: CASSLTGGPRLNYGYTF. The chain employs TRBV7-3 and TRBJ1-2, with 7 bases lining up with TRBD1. CDR3 length equals 17 residues. Germline loops: CDR1 SGHTA, CDR2 FQGTGA. The V gene end was trimmed by 0 bases and the J gene end by 1 base; junction bases not matched to a gene: 8.

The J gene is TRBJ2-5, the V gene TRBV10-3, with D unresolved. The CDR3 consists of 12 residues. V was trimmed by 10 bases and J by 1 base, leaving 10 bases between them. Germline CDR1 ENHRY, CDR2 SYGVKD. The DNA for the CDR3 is TGTGCCACCGGACCGATCCAAGAGACCCAGTACTTC. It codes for CATGPIQETQYF.

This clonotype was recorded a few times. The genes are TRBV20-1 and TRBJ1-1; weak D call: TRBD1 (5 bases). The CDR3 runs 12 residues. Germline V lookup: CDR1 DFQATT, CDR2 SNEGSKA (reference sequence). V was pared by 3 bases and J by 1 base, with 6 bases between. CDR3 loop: CSARRGNTEAFF. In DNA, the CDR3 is TGCAGTGCTAGGAGGGGGAACACTGAAGCTTTCTTT.

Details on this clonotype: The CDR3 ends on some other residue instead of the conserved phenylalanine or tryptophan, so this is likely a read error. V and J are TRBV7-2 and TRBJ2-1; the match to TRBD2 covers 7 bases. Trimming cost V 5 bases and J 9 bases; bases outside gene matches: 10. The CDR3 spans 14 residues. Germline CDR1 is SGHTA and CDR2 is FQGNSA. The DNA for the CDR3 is TGTGCCAGCAGCCGTAGCGGGTGGGCGGCTGAGCAGTTCTGC. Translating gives CASSRSGWAAEQFC.

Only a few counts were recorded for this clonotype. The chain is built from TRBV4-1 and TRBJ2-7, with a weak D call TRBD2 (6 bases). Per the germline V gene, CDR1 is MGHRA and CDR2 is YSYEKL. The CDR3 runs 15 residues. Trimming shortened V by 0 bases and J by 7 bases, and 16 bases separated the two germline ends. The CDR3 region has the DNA TGCGCCAGCAGCCAAGAGTCAAGCGGGCCAAGAGAGCAGTACTTC. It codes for CASSQESSGPREQYF.

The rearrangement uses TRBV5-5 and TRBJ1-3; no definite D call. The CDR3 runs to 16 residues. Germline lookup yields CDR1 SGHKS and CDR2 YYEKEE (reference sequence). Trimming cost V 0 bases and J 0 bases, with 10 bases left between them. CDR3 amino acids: CASSLVSGPSGNTIYF. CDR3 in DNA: TGTGCCAGCAGCTTGGTTAGTGGGCCCTCTGGAAACACCATATATTTT.

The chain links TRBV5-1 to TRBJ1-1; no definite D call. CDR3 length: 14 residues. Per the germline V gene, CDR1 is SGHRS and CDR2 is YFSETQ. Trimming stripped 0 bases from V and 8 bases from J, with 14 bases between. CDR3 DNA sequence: TGCGCCAGCAGCTTGGCCTCATTCGGAGACGAAGCTTTCTTT. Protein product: CASSLASFGDEAFF. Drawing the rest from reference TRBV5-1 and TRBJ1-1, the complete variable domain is KAGVTQTPRYLIKTRGQQVTLSCSPISGHRSVSWYQQTPGQGLQFLFEYFSETQRNKGNFPGRFSGRQFSNSRSEMNVSTLELGDSALYLCASSLASFGDEAFFGQGTRLTVV.

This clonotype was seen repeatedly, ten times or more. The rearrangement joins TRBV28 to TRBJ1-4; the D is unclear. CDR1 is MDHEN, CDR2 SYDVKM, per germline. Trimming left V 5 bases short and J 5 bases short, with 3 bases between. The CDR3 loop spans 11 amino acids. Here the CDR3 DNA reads TGTGCCAGCAGTCCGAATGAAAAACTGTTTTTT. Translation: CASSPNEKLFF.

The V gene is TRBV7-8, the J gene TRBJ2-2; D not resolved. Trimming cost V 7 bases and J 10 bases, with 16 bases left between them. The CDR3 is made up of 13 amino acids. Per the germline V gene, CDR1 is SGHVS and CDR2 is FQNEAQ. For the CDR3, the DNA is TGTGCCAGCATGCACATCGGTCCCGTGGAGCTGTTTTTT. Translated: CASMHIGPVELFF. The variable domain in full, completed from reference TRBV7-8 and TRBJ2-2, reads GAGVSQSPRYKVAKRGQDVALRCDPISGHVSLFWYQQALGQGPEFLTYFQNEAQLDKSGLPSDRFFAERPEGSVSTLKIQRTQQEDSAVYLCASMHIGPVELFFGEGSRLTVL.

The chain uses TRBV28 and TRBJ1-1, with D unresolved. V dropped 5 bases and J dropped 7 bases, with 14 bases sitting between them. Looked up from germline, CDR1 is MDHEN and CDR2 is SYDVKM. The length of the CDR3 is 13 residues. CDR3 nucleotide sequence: TGTGCCAGCAGTATCGTAGGGCAACATGAAGCTTTCTTT. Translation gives CASSIVGQHEAFF.

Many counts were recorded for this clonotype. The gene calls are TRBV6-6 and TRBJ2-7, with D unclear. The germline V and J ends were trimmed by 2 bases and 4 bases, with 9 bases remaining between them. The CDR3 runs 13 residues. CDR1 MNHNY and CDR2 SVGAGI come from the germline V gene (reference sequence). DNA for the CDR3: TGTGCCAGCAGTTACGGGGTACTATACGAGCAGTACTTC. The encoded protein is CASSYGVLYEQYF.

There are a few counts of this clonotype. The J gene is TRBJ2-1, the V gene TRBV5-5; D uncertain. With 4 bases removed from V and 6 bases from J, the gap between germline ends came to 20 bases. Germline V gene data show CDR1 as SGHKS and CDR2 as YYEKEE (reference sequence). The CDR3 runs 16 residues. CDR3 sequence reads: CASSPSWGYGTNEQFF. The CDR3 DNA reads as TGTGCCAGCAGCCCGAGTTGGGGTTACGGAACCAATGAGCAGTTCTTC. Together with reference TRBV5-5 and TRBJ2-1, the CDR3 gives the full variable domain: DAGVTQSPTHLIKTRGQQVTLRCSPISGHKSVSWYQQVLGQGPQFIFQYYEKEERGRGNFPDRFSARQFPNYSSELNVNALLLGDSALYLCASSPSWGYGTNEQFFGPGTRLTVL.

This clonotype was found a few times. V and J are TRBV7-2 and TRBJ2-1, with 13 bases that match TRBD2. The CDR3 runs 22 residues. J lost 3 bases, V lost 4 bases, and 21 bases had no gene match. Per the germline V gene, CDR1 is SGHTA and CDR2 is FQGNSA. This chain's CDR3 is CASSSPLPSPTSGGLNYNEQFF. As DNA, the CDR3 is TGTGCCAGCAGCTCGCCCCTCCCCTCCCCGACTAGCGGGGGGCTAAACTACAATGAGCAGTTCTTC.

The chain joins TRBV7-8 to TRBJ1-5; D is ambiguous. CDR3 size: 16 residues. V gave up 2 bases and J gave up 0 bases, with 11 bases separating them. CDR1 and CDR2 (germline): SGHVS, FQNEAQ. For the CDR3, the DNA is TGTGCCAGCAGCTTATTCTCTACAGATAGCAATCAGCCCCAGCATTTT. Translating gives CASSLFSTDSNQPQHF.

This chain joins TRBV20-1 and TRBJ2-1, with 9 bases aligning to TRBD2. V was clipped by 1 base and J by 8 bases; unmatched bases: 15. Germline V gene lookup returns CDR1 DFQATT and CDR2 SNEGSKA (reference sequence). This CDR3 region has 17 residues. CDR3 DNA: TGCAGTGCTAGAGGAGGAGGGCTAGCGGGATTCGTGGATGAGCAGTTCTTC. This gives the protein CSARGGGLAGFVDEQFF.